Below, 24 T cell receptor beta chains from the same sample are listed, as sequenced in a study of radiation and T cells in renal cell carcinoma (dated by TCRdb to the early 2020s). This specimen's time point label, interpreted: blood 2 weeks post-SBRT. This specimen's treatment or condition label, interpreted: 15 Gy SBRT to primary tumor, nephrectomy 4 weeks later. The method was the immunoSEQ multiplex PCR assay. The table was pulled from immuneACCESS by TCRdb, which kept in-frame rearrangements only. Such tables lose some clones; where checked, under half of the loss comes from unresolved V genes, and the rest has no known cause. This sample comprises 70,000 to 90,000 clones, just over 85% of them detected only once. Jointly, the top ten make up under 25% of the sample. The sample consisted of blood, taken from a patient whose treatment included radiotherapy and nephrectomy. Receptor source: a woman aged 45 to 65 with renal cell carcinoma.

J is TRBJ1-2 and V is TRBV28; 8 bases map to TRBD1. The V segment lost 6 bases and the J segment 9 bases; nucleotides outside the gene matches: 9. The germline V gene has CDR1 MDHEN and CDR2 SYDVKM. CDR3 length equals 13 residues. The CDR3 here is CASSRGQGGSYTF. CDR3 bases: TGTGCCAGCAGCAGAGGACAGGGAGGAAGCTACACCTTC.

The V call is TRBV14, the J call TRBJ1-1; D uncertain. The CDR3 totals 11 residues. The germline V gene encodes CDR1 SGHDN and CDR2 FVKESK. The V and J ends lost 8 bases and 1 base respectively, with 5 bases between them. The CDR3 spells CASGRNTEAFF. In nucleotides, the CDR3 is TGTGCCAGCGGTAGGAACACTGAAGCTTTCTTT. The entire variable domain, with the rest obtained from reference TRBV14 and TRBJ1-1, is as follows: EAGVTQFPSHSVIEKGQTVTLRCDPISGHDNLYWYRRVMGKEIKFLLHFVKESKQDESGMPNNRFLAERTGGTYSTLKVQPAELEDSGVYFCASGRNTEAFFGQGTRLTVV.

The chain is built from TRBV9 and TRBJ2-1; D possibly matches TRBD1 or TRBD2 (5 bases each). V lost 4 bases and J 0 bases, leaving 11 bases between the germline ends. There are 15 residues in the CDR3. Germline-derived CDR1 and CDR2 are SGDLS and YYNGEE. CDR3 nucleotides: TGTGCCAGCAGCCAAGGGGAGAGCTCCTACAATGAGCAGTTCTTC. It encodes CASSQGESSYNEQFF.

The chain employs TRBV28 and TRBJ1-3; D is unresolved. CDR1 and CDR2 from the germline V gene are MDHEN and SYDVKM. This CDR3 spans 16 amino acids. Deletions cut 7 bases from V and 0 bases from J, with 16 bases between. CDR3 sequence reads: CASIPGGRLSGNTIYF. Here the CDR3 DNA reads TGTGCCAGCATTCCAGGCGGTCGCCTCTCTGGAAACACCATATATTTT.

The V call is TRBV5-6, the J call TRBJ2-1; TRBD1 might be the D (5 bases). The CDR3 covers 15 residues. V gave up 5 bases and J gave up 1 base, with 13 bases separating them. Germline CDR1 is SGHDT and CDR2 is YYEEEE. The CDR3 bases are TGTGCCAGCAGACCCTACAGGCTATCCTACAATGAGCAGTTCTTC. It encodes CASRPYRLSYNEQFF.

V and J are TRBV11-3 and TRBJ2-7, with D perhaps assigned TRBD1 or TRBD2 (5 bases each). The CDR3 sequence is 14 residues long. Trimming left V 5 bases short and J 0 bases short, with 11 bases between. Germline CDR1 is SGHNT and CDR2 is YENEEA. As DNA, the CDR3 is TGTGCCAGCAGCGACCGGGACGGCTCCTACGAGCAGTACTTC. Protein sequence: CASSDRDGSYEQYF. The full variable domain, in which reference TRBV11-3 and TRBJ2-7 provide the parts outside the CDR3, is EAGVVQSPRYKIIEKKQPVAFWCNPISGHNTLYWYLQNLGQGPELLIRYENEEAVDDSQLPKDRFSAERLKGVDSTLKIQPAELGDSAVYLCASSDRDGSYEQYFGPGTRLTVT.

V and J are TRBV2 and TRBJ1-2; D gene unclear. Germline loops: CDR1 SNHLY, CDR2 FYNNEI. V was shortened by 5 bases and J by 1 base, with 8 bases between the two germline ends. The CDR3 is 13 residues long. CDR3 sequence: CASSPTLNYGYTF. DNA for the CDR3: TGTGCCAGCAGTCCTACACTTAACTATGGCTACACCTTC.

This chain joins TRBV11-2 and TRBJ2-7; 8 bases align to TRBD1. Germline V gene data show CDR1 as SGHAT and CDR2 as FQNNGV. The ends lost 0 bases at V and 2 bases at J; junction bases unmatched: 0. CDR3 length: 14 amino acids. CDR3: CASSLEQGAYEQYF. The CDR3 bases are TGTGCCAGCAGCTTAGAACAGGGGGCCTACGAGCAGTACTTC.

The J gene is TRBJ1-1, the V gene TRBV7-9, with a weak D call TRBD1 (6 bases). Germline assignment: CDR1 SEHNR and CDR2 FQNEAQ (reference sequence). The ends were cut back, 5 bases at V and 11 bases at J, with 21 bases in the middle. The CDR3 runs 14 residues. The CDR3 protein is CASSTGHSGGEAFF. In DNA, the CDR3 is TGTGCCAGCAGCACAGGGCACAGTGGGGGTGAGGCTTTCTTT.

The chain combines TRBV9 with TRBJ1-3; TRBD1 aligns across 9 bases. J lost 2 bases, V lost 7 bases, and 13 bases had no gene match. The CDR3 is made up of 17 amino acids. The germline V gene encodes CDR1 SGDLS and CDR2 YYNGEE. CDR3 DNA sequence: TGTGCCAGCTCTCTGGGCCCCGGGACAGGGACTGGAAACACCATATATTTT. It is translated as CASSLGPGTGTGNTIYF.

The chain recombines TRBV6-6 with TRBJ2-5; D remains ambiguous. The J call is doubtful: the DNA matches TRBJ2-7 better. Germline V gene sequence: CDR1 MNHNY, CDR2 SVGAGI (reference sequence). The CDR3 has 13 amino acids. The CDR3 bases are TGTGCCAGCAGTTACAGGTCCATATACGAGCAGTACTTC. Encoded protein: CASSYRSIYEQYF.

The chain is built from TRBV10-2 and TRBJ2-1; D possibly corresponds to TRBD1 (5 bases). The V end lost 6 bases, the J end lost 4 bases, and 19 bases lay between the germline ends. CDR1 is WSHSY, CDR2 SAAADI, per germline. The CDR3 contains 16 residues. For the CDR3, the DNA is TGCGCCAGCAGATATTCACAGACAGCCTCATACAATGAGCAGTTCTTC. Its translation is CASRYSQTASYNEQFF.

The gene calls are TRBV7-9 and TRBJ1-1; D unclear. The V and J ends lost 1 base and 2 bases respectively, with 5 bases between them. The germline V gene has CDR1 SEHNR and CDR2 FQNEAQ (reference sequence). This CDR3 region has 13 residues. This CDR3 is CASSLDSNTEAFF. The CDR3 nucleotides read TGTGCCAGCAGCTTAGACAGTAACACTGAAGCTTTCTTT.

This clone was recorded once. The chain couples TRBV5-1 to TRBJ2-7, with TRBD1 matching over 10 bases. Germline CDR1 is SGHRS and CDR2 is YFSETQ. The CDR3 has 14 amino acids. V was clipped by 5 bases and J by 6 bases; unmatched bases: 8. The CDR3 DNA sequence: TGCGCCAGCAGTTACGGGACAGGGGTGGGCGAGCAGTACTTC. Translation: CASSYGTGVGEQYF.

V gene TRBV4-2 combines with J gene TRBJ2-7; 12 nucleotides match TRBD2. Trimming removed 0 bases from V and 6 bases from J; junction bases left unmatched: 9. CDR1 LGHNA and CDR2 YNFKEQ come from the germline V gene. This CDR3 region has 17 residues. CDR3 loop: CASSQDRSTSGSSEQYF. Written as DNA, the CDR3 is TGTGCCAGCAGCCAAGATCGGTCGACTAGCGGGAGTTCCGAGCAGTACTTC.

This chain joins TRBV5-4 and TRBJ2-3; D may be TRBD1 or TRBD2 (6 bases each). Trimming pared 0 bases from V and 2 bases from J, leaving 13 bases between. This CDR3 spans 16 amino acids. Germline values: CDR1 SGHNT, CDR2 YYREEE (reference sequence). The CDR3 sequence: CASSLGGARSTDTQYF. CDR3 DNA: TGTGCCAGCAGCTTGGGGGGGGCCCGGTCCACAGATACGCAGTATTTT.

The rearrangement joins TRBV6-1 to TRBJ1-4; unclear D gene. V dropped 2 bases and J dropped 14 bases, with 15 bases sitting between them. The CDR3 runs to 13 residues. The V gene's germline CDR1 is MNHNS and CDR2 SASEGT. The CDR3 nucleotides read TGTGCCAGCAGTGAACGGGCAGCGCCAAGCCTGTTTTTT. Encoded protein: CASSERAAPSLFF.

CDR3 loop: CASSPTAVYNEQFF. The CDR3 region has the DNA TGTGCCAGCAGTCCGACCGCGGTATACAATGAGCAGTTCTTC. V and J are TRBV28 and TRBJ2-1; D ambiguous. CDR3 length: 14 amino acids. Trimming removed 5 bases at V and 4 bases at J, with 12 bases between. Looked up from germline, CDR1 is MDHEN and CDR2 is SYDVKM. Full variable domain (remainder filled in from reference TRBV28 and TRBJ2-1): DVKVTQSSRYLVKRTGEKVFLECVQDMDHENMFWYRQDPGLGLRLIYFSYDVKMKEKGDIPEGYSVSREKKERFSLILESASTNQTSMYLCASSPTAVYNEQFFGPGTRLTVL.

This clone was counted only a few times. This chain links TRBV10-3 with TRBJ1-2; maybe TRBD1 (5 bases). The CDR3 has 13 residues. CDR1 is ENHRY, CDR2 SYGVKD, per germline. V lost 4 bases and J 3 bases, leaving 9 bases between the germline ends. The CDR3: CAISAGKDYGYTF. CDR3 DNA sequence: TGTGCCATCAGTGCAGGGAAGGACTATGGCTACACCTTC.

This chain uses TRBV28 with TRBJ2-5; D may be TRBD1 (5 bases). The germline gives CDR1 MDHEN, CDR2 SYDVKM. V lost 3 bases and J 2 bases, leaving 10 bases between the germline ends. There are 14 residues in the CDR3. CDR3 DNA sequence: TGTGCCAGCAGTTTTACAGGAATACAAGAGACCCAGTACTTC. Translated, it gives CASSFTGIQETQYF.

The chain carries TRBV5-1 and TRBJ2-5, with TRBD1 identical over 8 bases. The germline gives CDR1 SGHRS, CDR2 YFSETQ. The V gene end was trimmed by 9 bases and the J gene end by 5 bases; junction bases not matched to a gene: 9. The CDR3 is 13 amino acids. This CDR3 reads CATSRGRAETQYF. CDR3 nucleotides: TGCGCCACGTCCAGGGGGCGCGCGGAGACCCAGTACTTC.

The chain recombines TRBV19 with TRBJ2-5; possibly TRBD1 for D (6 bases). The CDR3 extends over 11 amino acids. With 9 bases removed from V and 2 bases from J, the gap between germline ends came to 7 bases. Germline values: CDR1 LNHDA, CDR2 SQIVND (reference sequence). The CDR3 spells CASGQQETQYF. The CDR3 DNA follows: TGTGCCAGCGGACAGCAAGAGACCCAGTACTTC.

This chain links TRBV7-8 with TRBJ2-5; maybe TRBD1 (6 bases). The CDR3 runs to 17 residues. Deletions cut 5 bases from V and 0 bases from J, with 19 bases between. Germline CDR1 and CDR2: SGHVS and FQNEAQ. The CDR3 DNA follows: TGTGCCAGCAGCAACCGCCGGGACACCGGGTACCAAGAGACCCAGTACTTC. Protein sequence: CASSNRRDTGYQETQYF.

The rearrangement joins TRBV29-1 to TRBJ2-7; 8 nucleotides match TRBD1. Losses at the gene ends were 6 bases for V and 3 bases for J; bases not matched to a gene: 7. Germline V lookup: CDR1 SQVTM, CDR2 ANQGSEA. The CDR3 is 13 amino acids. The DNA of the CDR3 is TGCAGCGTCCGGACAGGGCCCGACTACGAGCAGTACTTC. Its protein is CSVRTGPDYEQYF.